The source of this T cell receptor (beta chain) is a study of T-cell reconstitution after alpha-beta-depleted transplantation in children. Preparation of the TCRbeta library involved a method that used unique molecular identifiers. TCRdb passed the PCR reads through MiXCR, listing each CDR3 protein once. The sample consists of over 550,000 distinct CDR3 sequences, about 11% of them appearing once. CDR3 length: 18 residues. The sequence came from a human donor who donated a stem cell graft to a child with acute myeloid leukemia. The rearrangement joins TRBV21-1 to TRBJ2-3; the D call TRBD1 from the table was never checked on the DNA. TRBV21-1 is designated a pseudogene. Sequenced here: PBMCs from the stem cell graft donor, sampled from the stem cell graft. CDR3 sequence (DNA): TGTGCCAGCAGCCCTCATGTCAGGGCAGCTTGTAGCACAGATACGCAGTATTTT. Translating it yields CASSPHVRAACSTDTQYF.